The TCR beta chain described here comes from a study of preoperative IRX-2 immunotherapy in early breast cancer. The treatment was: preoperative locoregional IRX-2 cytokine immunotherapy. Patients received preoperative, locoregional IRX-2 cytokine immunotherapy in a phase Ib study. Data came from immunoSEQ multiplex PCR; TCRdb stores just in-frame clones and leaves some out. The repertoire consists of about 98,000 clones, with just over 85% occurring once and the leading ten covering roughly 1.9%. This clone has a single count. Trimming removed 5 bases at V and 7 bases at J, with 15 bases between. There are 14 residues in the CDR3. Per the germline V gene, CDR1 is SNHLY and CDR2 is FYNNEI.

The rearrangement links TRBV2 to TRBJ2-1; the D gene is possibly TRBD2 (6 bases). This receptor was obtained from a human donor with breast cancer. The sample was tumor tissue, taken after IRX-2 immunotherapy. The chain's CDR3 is CASSLRLEWNEQFF. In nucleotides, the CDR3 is TGTGCCAGCAGTTTACGACTAGAGTGGAATGAGCAGTTCTTC.